This passage covers 22 T cell receptor beta chains from one sample sequenced in a study of technical replicates of blood from a handful of donors. The method was immunoSEQ multiplex PCR; TCRdb's version includes in-frame clones alone and lacks a portion of them. The sample consists of about 88,000 clones, around 90% of them appearing once. The source material was T cells isolated from PBMCs. The receptors shown here come from a human donor in good health.

V is TRBV5-6 and J is TRBJ2-7; D unresolved. Germline values: CDR1 SGHDT, CDR2 YYEEEE. This CDR3 is built from 12 residues. V was trimmed by 4 bases and J by 4 bases, leaving 9 bases between them. CDR3: CASSIDKYEQYF. Written as DNA, the CDR3 is TGTGCCAGCAGCATTGACAAGTACGAGCAGTACTTC.

The chain carries TRBV5-1 and TRBJ2-1, with TRBD1 as a possible D gene (6 bases). The CDR3 has 15 residues. Germline CDR1 reads SGHRS; CDR2 reads YFSETQ. V gave up 1 base and J gave up 0 bases, with 8 bases separating them. CDR3 bases: TGCGCCAGCAGCTTGCAGGGGAGCTCCTACAATGAGCAGTTCTTC. Amino acid sequence: CASSLQGSSYNEQFF. Filled out from reference TRBV5-1 and TRBJ2-1, the complete variable domain reads KAGVTQTPRYLIKTRGQQVTLSCSPISGHRSVSWYQQTPGQGLQFLFEYFSETQRNKGNFPGRFSGRQFSNSRSEMNVSTLELGDSALYLCASSLQGSSYNEQFFGPGTRLTVL.

This clone was counted between two and nine times. V gene TRBV5-1 combines with J gene TRBJ1-6, with D perhaps matching TRBD1 (5 bases). The CDR3 totals 14 residues. V lost 2 bases and J lost 9, with 12 bases in between. The V gene's germline CDR1 is SGHRS and CDR2 YFSETQ. CDR3 DNA sequence: TGCGCCAGCAGCTTAAACAGCGGGGGTTCACCCCTCCACTTT. Translating gives CASSLNSGGSPLHF.

The chain employs TRBV5-1 and TRBJ2-3; D is perhaps TRBD2 (5 bases). The CDR3 runs 14 residues. V gave up 3 bases and J gave up 2 bases, with 10 bases separating them. CDR1 and CDR2 (germline): SGHRS, YFSETQ. The CDR3 DNA is TGCGCCAGCAGCTCCGGACTTATCACAGATACGCAGTATTTT. It translates to CASSSGLITDTQYF.

The gene calls are TRBV10-3 and TRBJ2-5; 13 bases fit TRBD2. The trim removed 6 bases at V and 4 bases at J, leaving 2 bases unmatched. The CDR3 runs to 14 residues. Germline lookup yields CDR1 ENHRY and CDR2 SYGVKD. The DNA for the CDR3 is TGTGCCATCAGCGGGACTAGCGGGGCAGAGACCCAGTACTTC. The encoded protein is CAISGTSGAETQYF.

The gene calls are TRBV2 and TRBJ2-3, with D possibly being TRBD1 (6 bases). The CDR3 contains 15 residues. Trimming shortened V by 2 bases and J by 1 base, and 10 bases separated the two germline ends. CDR1 and CDR2 (germline): SNHLY, FYNNEI. The CDR3 is CASSESYRGTDTQYF. As DNA, the CDR3 is TGTGCCAGCAGTGAATCCTACAGGGGCACAGATACGCAGTATTTT.

This clone was picked up a small number of times. This chain joins TRBV10-1 and TRBJ1-2; D possibly corresponds to TRBD1 (6 bases). The germline V gene has CDR1 WNHNN and CDR2 SYGVQD (reference sequence). With 2 bases removed from V and 2 bases from J, the gap between germline ends came to 6 bases. The CDR3 consists of 13 residues. The chain's CDR3 is CASSETGNYGYTF. The DNA for the CDR3 is TGCGCCAGCAGTGAGACAGGGAACTATGGCTACACCTTC.

The chain joins TRBV21-1 to TRBJ2-7; no DNA check was done on the table's D call, TRBD2. TRBV21-1 is described as a pseudogene. The CDR3 has 17 amino acids. This CDR3 is CASNPPGLAEKTYEQYF. CDR3 in DNA: TGTGCCAGCAACCCCCCGGGACTAGCGGAGAAAACCTACGAGCAGTACTTC.

This chain uses TRBV18 with TRBJ2-5, with TRBD1 matching over 7 bases. The CDR3 spans 15 residues. V dropped 6 bases and J dropped 0; count of bases not matched to a gene: 7. The germline gives CDR1 KGHSH, CDR2 LQKENI. The CDR3 loop reads CASSPLGQHQETQYF. The CDR3 nucleotides read TGTGCCAGCTCGCCGTTGGGACAGCACCAAGAGACCCAGTACTTC.

The chain recombines TRBV5-1 with TRBJ1-1; D unresolved. This CDR3 is 14 amino acids long. Trimming removed 0 bases from V and 1 base from J, with 7 bases in between. Germline CDR1 is SGHRS and CDR2 is YFSETQ. CDR3 sequence: CASSLAGENTEAFF. The CDR3 DNA is TGCGCCAGCAGCTTGGCCGGGGAGAACACTGAAGCTTTCTTT.

The chain couples TRBV11-3 to TRBJ2-3; 9 nucleotides agree with TRBD1. J was trimmed by 4 bases and V by 4 bases; bases with no gene match: 6. Germline assignment: CDR1 SGHNT and CDR2 YENEEA. The CDR3 runs 15 residues. CDR3 nucleotide sequence: TGTGCCAGCAGCTCCCGGGACAGGGCCGCAGATACGCAGTATTTT. Amino acid sequence: CASSSRDRAADTQYF.

The chain recombines TRBV11-2 with TRBJ2-4, with 12 bases aligning to TRBD2. The junction had 5 bases not matched to a gene; V was cut back by 5 bases and J by 0 bases. The germline gives CDR1 SGHAT, CDR2 FQNNGV. The CDR3 contains 17 residues. The CDR3 protein is CASSSGLAGSAKNIQYF. In nucleotides, the CDR3 is TGTGCCAGCAGCAGCGGACTAGCGGGATCAGCCAAAAACATTCAGTACTTC.

The V call is TRBV29-1, the J call TRBJ1-1; D gene uncertain. This CDR3 comprises 15 residues. V was trimmed by 0 bases and J by 7 bases, leaving 18 bases between them. Per the germline V gene, CDR1 is SQVTM and CDR2 is ANQGSEA. The CDR3 nucleotides read TGCAGCGTTGAAGATGGATCATACGGGAATATTGAAGCTTTCTTT. Encoded protein: CSVEDGSYGNIEAFF.

V and J are TRBV4-2 and TRBJ1-2; 9 nucleotides align to TRBD1. V trimming: 4 bases; J trimming: 1 base; junction bases outside the gene matches: 1. Germline CDR1 and CDR2: LGHNA and YNFKEQ. CDR3 size: 14 residues. The CDR3 protein is CASSPGQGNYGYTF. The CDR3 coding sequence is TGTGCCAGCAGCCCGGGACAGGGTAACTATGGCTACACCTTC.

The rearrangement uses TRBV9 and TRBJ2-7; D possibly corresponds to TRBD2 (5 bases). V lost 3 bases and J lost 3, with 19 bases in between. The CDR3 length is 16 residues. From germline, CDR1 is SGDLS and CDR2 YYNGEE. The CDR3 bases are TGTGCCAGCAGCGAGTTGGATACGGGATCTGTCTACGAGCAGTACTTC. Translated, it gives CASSELDTGSVYEQYF.

The rearrangement joins TRBV29-1 to TRBJ2-2; 7 bases are a match to TRBD2. With V trimmed by 1 base and J by 0 bases, 5 bases remained unmatched. CDR3 size: 16 residues. Per the germline V gene, CDR1 is SQVTM and CDR2 is ANQGSEA. The CDR3 reads CSVEAGGVANTGELFF. The CDR3 region has the DNA TGCAGCGTTGAAGCGGGAGGAGTCGCGAACACCGGGGAGCTGTTTTTT.

The J gene is TRBJ1-3, the V gene TRBV2; perhaps TRBD1 as D (5 bases). CDR3 length equals 16 residues. Germline V lookup: CDR1 SNHLY, CDR2 FYNNEI. V was cut by 8 bases and J by 0 bases, with 17 bases left in between. In DNA form, the CDR3 reads TGTGCCAGCTCCCTCTCGACAGCCAGCTCTGGAAACACCATATATTTT. Its translation: CASSLSTASSGNTIYF.

The CDR3 sequence is CASLGDRGNQPQHF. The CDR3 DNA reads TGTGCCAGCCTAGGGGACAGGGGAAATCAGCCCCAGCATTTT. The genes are TRBV19 and TRBJ1-5; 10 nucleotides match TRBD1. This CDR3 contains 14 residues. The ends lost 9 bases at V and 4 bases at J; junction bases unmatched: 6. Germline V CDR1 and CDR2: LNHDA, SQIVND (reference sequence).

The chain combines TRBV6-5 with TRBJ2-7; TRBD2 matches 8 bases. Germline V gives CDR1 MNHEY, CDR2 SVGAGI. This CDR3 is built from 16 residues. V lost 2 bases to trimming and J lost 0 bases; unmatched junction nucleotides: 6. The CDR3 DNA follows: TGTGCCAGCAGTTACGGAGCGGGAGCCCCCTCCTACGAGCAGTACTTC. Amino acid sequence: CASSYGAGAPSYEQYF.

The chain links TRBV5-5 to TRBJ2-1, with 7 bases lining up with TRBD1. V lost 4 bases, J lost 3 bases, and 10 bases stayed unmatched. This CDR3 contains 16 residues. Germline values: CDR1 SGHKS, CDR2 YYEKEE (reference sequence). The CDR3 sequence: CASSPRMTGNYNEQFF. The CDR3 DNA reads TGTGCCAGCAGCCCGAGGATGACAGGGAACTACAATGAGCAGTTCTTC.

The rearrangement joins TRBV11-3 to TRBJ2-3, with TRBD1 matching over 8 bases. This CDR3 spans 13 amino acids. CDR1 and CDR2 (germline): SGHNT, YENEEA. V shed 10 bases, J shed 1 base, and the junction held 4 bases outside the gene matches. DNA of the CDR3: TGTGCCATCGACAGGGGCGGCACAGATACGCAGTATTTT. Protein sequence: CAIDRGGTDTQYF. The full variable domain, completed using reference TRBV11-3 and TRBJ2-3, is EAGVVQSPRYKIIEKKQPVAFWCNPISGHNTLYWYLQNLGQGPELLIRYENEEAVDDSQLPKDRFSAERLKGVDSTLKIQPAELGDSAVYLCAIDRGGTDTQYFGPGTRLTVL.

The J gene is TRBJ2-2, the V gene TRBV5-1; the D gene is possibly TRBD2 (6 bases). Between the trimmed V and J ends, which lost 4 bases and 2 bases, there was a span of 12 bases. The CDR3 runs 15 residues. The germline gives CDR1 SGHRS, CDR2 YFSETQ. CDR3 amino acids: CASSQTGTNTGELFF. The DNA of the CDR3 is TGCGCCAGCAGCCAAACCGGGACTAACACCGGGGAGCTGTTTTTT.